The 17 T cell receptor beta chains below all came from one sample that was sequenced in a study of blood T cell repertoires in COVID-19. TCRdb's table, derived via immunoSEQ multiplex PCR, lists solely in-frame clones and lacks some. The table includes roughly 99,000 clones, 81% detected once. Specimen: peripheral blood. All receptors derive from an elderly woman with acute or convalescent COVID-19.

The V call is TRBV20-1, the J call TRBJ2-3; D is uncertain. CDR1 and CDR2 (germline): DFQATT, SNEGSKA (reference sequence). V lost 3 bases and J 4 bases, leaving 8 bases between the germline ends. CDR3 length: 12 residues. CDR3 protein: CSASPSSDTQYF. Here the CDR3 DNA reads TGCAGTGCTAGTCCTAGTTCAGATACGCAGTATTTT.

The rearrangement joins TRBV3-1 (or the pseudogene TRBV3-2) to TRBJ1-5; 9 bases agree with TRBD1. The V gene end was trimmed by 6 bases and the J gene end by 4 bases; junction bases not matched to a gene: 10. Germline V gene sequence: CDR1 LGHDT, CDR2 YNNKEL (reference sequence). The CDR3 runs 16 residues. In DNA, the CDR3 is TGTGCCAGCAGTAAGACCTGGACAGGGGCTAATCAGCCCCAGCATTTT. Protein product: CASSKTWTGANQPQHF.

In this sample, this clone turned up a few times. CDR3 region: CASSYEGGLAEGNEQFF. The CDR3 DNA sequence: TGTGCCAGCAGTTATGAGGGGGGGCTAGCGGAAGGGAATGAGCAGTTCTTC. This chain connects TRBV6-2 or TRBV6-3 to TRBJ2-1; D is possibly TRBD2 (7 bases). V was cut by 3 bases and J by 7 bases, with 22 bases left in between. Germline V gene sequence: CDR1 MNHEY, CDR2 SVGEGT. There are 17 residues in the CDR3.

The rearrangement uses TRBV2 and TRBJ1-1; maybe TRBD1 (6 bases). This CDR3 is 15 amino acids long. CDR1 SNHLY and CDR2 FYNNEI come from the germline V gene. The V end lost 7 bases, the J end lost 2 bases, and 17 bases lay between the germline ends. CDR3 sequence (DNA): TGTGCCAGCACCGAATGGGGGGGGCCCAACACTGAAGCTTTCTTT. This gives the protein CASTEWGGPNTEAFF.

The CDR3 loop is CASSLGLAGNTGELFF. The CDR3 bases are TGCGCCAGCAGCTTGGGGTTAGCGGGGAACACCGGGGAGCTGTTTTTT. This rearrangement joins TRBV5-1 to TRBJ2-2, with TRBD2 matching over 7 bases. CDR1 and CDR2 from the germline V gene are SGHRS and YFSETQ. There are 16 residues in the CDR3. Losses at the gene ends were 0 bases for V and 1 base for J; bases not matched to a gene: 3.

The chain uses TRBV6-6 and TRBJ2-2, with unresolved D. This CDR3 has 16 amino acids. CDR1 and CDR2 (germline): MNHNY, SVGAGI (reference sequence). V was trimmed by 0 bases and J by 0 bases, leaving 8 bases between them. This CDR3 is CASSYSTPANTGELFF. The CDR3 nucleotides read TGTGCCAGCAGTTACTCTACGCCAGCGAACACCGGGGAGCTGTTTTTT.

V and J are TRBV19 and TRBJ1-6; TRBD1 is a possible D gene (6 bases). This CDR3 region has 15 residues. V gave up 6 bases and J gave up 6 bases, with 15 bases separating them. Germline V gives CDR1 LNHDA, CDR2 SQIVND (reference sequence). The CDR3 sequence is CASRAQGPSNSPLHF. In nucleotides, the CDR3 is TGTGCCAGTAGGGCCCAGGGGCCGAGTAATTCACCCCTCCACTTT.

This chain uses TRBV3-1 (or the pseudogene TRBV3-2) with TRBJ1-6, with 10 bases matching TRBD1. CDR3 size: 14 residues. Losses at the gene ends were 3 bases for V and 8 bases for J; bases not matched to a gene: 1. CDR1 and CDR2 from the germline V gene are LGHDT and YNNKEL (reference sequence). CDR3 in amino acids: CASSHGTGDSPLHF. The DNA of the CDR3 is TGTGCCAGCAGCCACGGGACAGGGGATTCACCCCTCCACTTT.

The chain employs TRBV12-3 or TRBV12-4 and TRBJ1-2; D is unclear. The CDR3 contains 11 residues. V lost 5 bases and J lost 8, with 9 bases in between. In nucleotides, the CDR3 is TGTGCCAGCAGTACCACGGGGGGCTACACCTTC. Protein product: CASSTTGGYTF.

The V gene is TRBV6-4, the J gene TRBJ2-7; 8 bases line up with TRBD1. The CDR3 contains 15 residues. After removal of 6 bases from V and 2 bases from J, the junction contained 9 bases not matched to a gene. CDR1 is MRHNA and CDR2 is SNTAGT in the germline V gene. The CDR3 here is CASRKDRVWTYEQYV. CDR3 nucleotides: TGTGCCAGCAGGAAGGACAGGGTTTGGACCTACGAGCAGTACGTC.

The chain is built from TRBV3-1 (or the pseudogene TRBV3-2) and TRBJ1-2, with D possibly being TRBD1 (5 bases). Trimming removed 0 bases at V and 8 bases at J, with 10 bases between. The V gene's germline CDR1 is LGHDT and CDR2 YNNKEL (reference sequence). This CDR3 is built from 13 residues. The DNA for the CDR3 is TGTGCCAGCAGCCAAGATCCAGGGCAAGGCTACACCTTC. It encodes CASSQDPGQGYTF.

This clone was seen only a few times. Other DNA sequences in this specimen translate into the identical CDR3. The chain couples TRBV5-6 to TRBJ2-5; TRBD1 matches at 8 bases. Germline V lookup: CDR1 SGHDT, CDR2 YYEEEE. This CDR3 contains 14 residues. V lost 4 bases and J lost 4; bases outside the gene matches: 6. CDR3 residues: CASSKGQGGETQYF. The CDR3 nucleotides are TGTGCCAGCAGCAAAGGACAGGGAGGAGAGACCCAGTACTTC.

This sequence joins TRBV29-1 and TRBJ2-5; perhaps TRBD1 as D (8 bases). V dropped 5 bases and J dropped 9 bases, with 16 bases sitting between them. Germline CDR1 is SQVTM and CDR2 is ANQGSEA. The CDR3 spans 12 residues. CDR3 residues: CSVTGGGGAQYF. The CDR3 nucleotides read TGCAGCGTTACAGGGGGAGGGGGCGCCCAGTACTTC. The full variable domain, with the rest looked up from reference TRBV29-1 and TRBJ2-5, is SAVISQKPSRDICQRGTSLTIQCQVDSQVTMMFWYRQQPGQSLTLIATANQGSEATYESGFVIDKFPISRPNLTFSTLTVSNMSPEDSSIYLCSVTGGGGAQYFGPGTRLLVL.

The chain has TRBV10-1 and TRBJ2-2; D is uncertain. Trimming took off 0 bases at V and 5 bases at J, with 10 bases between the two ends. This CDR3 has 15 amino acids. Per the germline V gene, CDR1 is WNHNN and CDR2 is SYGVQD (reference sequence). The CDR3 DNA sequence: TGCGCCAGCAGTGAGTCCCGCGGAAGTACCGGGGAGCTGTTTTTT. It is translated as CASSESRGSTGELFF.

This chain connects TRBV5-1 to TRBJ2-1; maybe TRBD1 (5 bases). With 1 base removed from V and 0 bases from J, the gap between germline ends came to 11 bases. Per the germline V gene, CDR1 is SGHRS and CDR2 is YFSETQ. CDR3 length equals 16 residues. CDR3 residues: CASSLQGTSSYNEQFF. DNA of the CDR3: TGCGCCAGCAGCTTGCAGGGTACGAGCTCCTACAATGAGCAGTTCTTC.

V gene TRBV2 combines with J gene TRBJ1-1; 8 bases fit TRBD1. The ends lost 3 bases at V and 6 bases at J; junction bases unmatched: 3. The CDR3 runs 13 residues. Germline V lookup: CDR1 SNHLY, CDR2 FYNNEI. This CDR3 is CASSDGQGPEAFF. The DNA of the CDR3 is TGTGCCAGCAGTGATGGACAGGGCCCTGAAGCTTTCTTT.

This clone was seen only a few times. The V and J genes are TRBV14 and TRBJ1-6; the match to TRBD1 covers 7 bases. After removal of 1 base from V and 13 bases from J, the junction contained 7 bases not matched to a gene. Germline values: CDR1 SGHDN, CDR2 FVKESK. The CDR3 has 14 residues. DNA for the CDR3: TGTGCCAGCAGCCAAGGGACAGGTTCTCCCCCCCTCCACTTT. Translation: CASSQGTGSPPLHF.